This T cell receptor beta chain appears in the sequencing data of a study of glioma-infiltrating T cells. The study, taken as a whole, reports: Tissue and blood shared very few CDR3 sequences. Tissue-blood divergence was below expectation in non-neoplastic patients, above in gliomas.

This clonotype was observed once. Antigen unknown. This clone may be a read error of a much larger clone one base away. Using RNA template, CDR3s of TCR alpha and beta were amplified with iRepertoire arm-PCR. For one-step reverse transcription and amplification, 100-400 ng of tissue mRNA or PBMC total RNA was used. MiXCR was run by TCRdb on the multiplex PCR reads, yielding one entry per CDR3 protein. This table holds about 99,000 distinct CDR3 sequences, around 30% found once. The specimen sequenced was glioma tissue, nonneoplastic brain tissue, or PBMCs (not recorded which). The TCR comes from a human donor with low-grade glioma or glioblastoma, undergoing nonglioma brain surgery, or in good health (not recorded which).

The chain's CDR3 is CTSSFREKWTDTQYF. For the CDR3, the DNA is TGTACCAGCAGTTTTCGGGAGAAGTGGACAGATACGCAGTATTTT. V gene TRBV28 combines with J gene TRBJ2-3; a possible D gene is TRBD2 (6 bases). CDR1 is MDHEN and CDR2 is SYDVKM in the germline V gene. The CDR3 extends over 15 amino acids. Using reference TRBV28 and TRBJ2-3 for the parts outside the CDR3, the full variable domain is DVKVTQSSRYLVKRTGEKVFLECVQDMDHENMFWYRQDPGLGLRLIYFSYDVKMKEKGDIPEGYSVSREKKERFSLILESASTNQTSMYLCTSSFREKWTDTQYFGPGTRLTVL.